The sequence of this T cell receptor (beta chain) was determined in a study of T-cell reconstitution after alpha-beta-depleted transplantation in children. Study-level results: Reportedly, roughly two months post-transplant, alpha-beta T cells arose from several hundred expanded graft clones. The origin of high day-60 TCRbeta diversity in some patients lay in surviving recipient T cells and thymic progenitors. Newly produced T cells mostly provided counts and TCRbeta diversity after one year, as hyperexpanded clones declined.

Notes on this clonotype: Its antigen is not known.

The germline V gene has CDR1 MDHEN and CDR2 SYDVKM. CDR3 length: 14 residues. V lost 6 bases, J lost 3 bases, and 15 bases lay in between. Unique molecular identifiers were built into the TCRbeta library. TCRdb reanalysed the PCR reads using MiXCR and keeps one entry per CDR3 protein. Among approximately 980,000 distinct CDR3 sequences listed, about 30% were seen once. V and J are TRBV28 and TRBJ2-7; no definite D call. The sequence derives from a boy younger than two who had a stem cell transplant for SCID, so the T cells may come from the graft donor. Sequenced material: PBMCs, mostly from graft donor cells, taken 360 days after TCRalphabeta/CD19-depleted stem cell transplant. CDR3 region: CASRLGSYRYEQYF. The CDR3 coding sequence is TGTGCCAGCAGACTCGGGTCCTACCGCTACGAGCAGTACTTC.